These T cell receptor beta chains were read from a single sample in a study of shared clonotypes between healthy human individuals. Only in-frame clones appear in the TCRdb table, and some are missing; sequencing was by immunoSEQ multiplex PCR. The table has about 1 million clones, 60% to 80% seen once. The specimen was memory CD4+ T cells sorted from blood. The origin of the receptors is a man younger than 35 in good health. Each CDR3 is given with its conserved first and last residue. Fields, in order: clone size, D gene, V gene, CDR3 length, J gene, CDR3 DNA, CDR3 protein. A D gene is named only where the DNA matches it firmly. Clone size is given for some rows only: seen once, a few or many times, or a class if the clone is expanded.

clone size: .
D gene: .
V gene: TRBV7-2
CDR3 length: 12
J gene: TRBJ1-5
CDR3 DNA: TGTGCCAGCAGCTTCTATGGTCAGCCCCAGCATTTT
CDR3 protein: CASSFYGQPQHF

clone size: .
D gene: .
V gene: TRBV19
CDR3 length: 14
J gene: TRBJ2-3
CDR3 DNA: TGTGCCAGTAGGGCACAGACTAGCACAGATACGCAGTATTTT
CDR3 protein: CASRAQTSTDTQYF

clone size: .
D gene: .
V gene: TRBV2
CDR3 length: 11
J gene: TRBJ2-7
CDR3 DNA: TGTGCCAGCATGCAGTGGGAAGAGCAGTACTTC
CDR3 protein: CASMQWEEQYF

clone size: .
D gene: .
V gene: TRBV9
CDR3 length: 11
J gene: TRBJ2-7
CDR3 DNA: TGTGCCAGCCTGCGTTTGTCCGAGCAGTACTTC
CDR3 protein: CASLRLSEQYF

clone size: .
D gene: TRBD1
V gene: TRBV4-3
CDR3 length: 18
J gene: TRBJ2-7
CDR3 DNA: TGCGCCAGCAGCCGGGGGGTTCTTCCGGGACAGGGGGACTACGAGCAGTACTTC
CDR3 protein: CASSRGVLPGQGDYEQYF

clone size: .
D gene: TRBD2
V gene: TRBV5-1
CDR3 length: 14
J gene: TRBJ2-7
CDR3 DNA: TGCGCCACCGCTCGGACTAGCGGTCCCTACGAGCAGTACTTC
CDR3 protein: CATARTSGPYEQYF

clone size: many
D gene: TRBD1
V gene: TRBV10-3
CDR3 length: 12
J gene: TRBJ2-7
CDR3 DNA: TGTGCCATCAGGGAGACAGGGAACGAGCAGTACTTC
CDR3 protein: CAIRETGNEQYF

clone size: .
D gene: TRBD1
V gene: TRBV19
CDR3 length: 15
J gene: TRBJ2-7
CDR3 DNA: TGTGCCAGTAGTTATGCCCAGACAGGGGGCTGGGAGCAGTACTTC
CDR3 protein: CASSYAQTGGWEQYF

clone size: .
D gene: .
V gene: TRBV4-3
CDR3 length: 14
J gene: TRBJ2-3
CDR3 DNA: TGCGCCAGCAGCCAAGATCCCCGATCAGATACGCAGTATTTT
CDR3 protein: CASSQDPRSDTQYF

clone size: many
D gene: TRBD2
V gene: TRBV2
CDR3 length: 15
J gene: TRBJ2-7
CDR3 DNA: TGTGCCAGCAGACTAGCGGGGGGCCCAACCCGGGAGCAGTACTTC
CDR3 protein: CASRLAGGPTREQYF

clone size: .
D gene: .
V gene: TRBV30
CDR3 length: 14
J gene: TRBJ2-7
CDR3 DNA: TGTGCCTGGGGGGTCGGGGAACGAGGATACGAGCAGTACTTC
CDR3 protein: CAWGVGERGYEQYF

clone size: few
D gene: .
V gene: TRBV7-2
CDR3 length: 13
J gene: TRBJ1-2
CDR3 DNA: TGTGCCAGCAGCCCTGACAGAAACTATGGCTACACCTTC
CDR3 protein: CASSPDRNYGYTF

clone size: .
D gene: .
V gene: TRBV18
CDR3 length: 16
J gene: TRBJ2-2
CDR3 DNA: TGTGCCAGCTCACCCCGGGGCGACTACAACACCGGGGAGCTGTTTTTT
CDR3 protein: CASSPRGDYNTGELFF

clone size: .
D gene: TRBD2
V gene: TRBV11-1
CDR3 length: 16
J gene: TRBJ2-5
CDR3 DNA: TGTGCCAGCAGCGACCGACTAGCGGGGGGTGACGAGACCCAGTACTTC
CDR3 protein: CASSDRLAGGDETQYF

clone size: .
D gene: TRBD2
V gene: TRBV27
CDR3 length: 11
J gene: TRBJ2-7
CDR3 DNA: TGTGCCAGCAGTTTATGTCCTAGCGGGACCTTC
CDR3 protein: CASSLCPSGTF

clone size: .
D gene: .
V gene: TRBV5-1
CDR3 length: 13
J gene: TRBJ2-5
CDR3 DNA: TGCGCCAGCGGGGCCGGACTCCAAGAGACCCAGTACTTC
CDR3 protein: CASGAGLQETQYF

clone size: .
D gene: .
V gene: TRBV7-9
CDR3 length: 14
J gene: TRBJ1-1
CDR3 DNA: TGTGCCTCACAGCGAGGCCCGGGGGATACTGAAGCTTTCTTT
CDR3 protein: CASQRGPGDTEAFF

clone size: .
D gene: .
V gene: TRBV27
CDR3 length: 14
J gene: TRBJ2-3
CDR3 DNA: TGTGCCAGCAGTTCTGAGCGGGGCACAGATACGCAGTATTTT
CDR3 protein: CASSSERGTDTQYF

clone size: .
D gene: .
V gene: TRBV5-6
CDR3 length: 13
J gene: TRBJ1-2
CDR3 DNA: TGTGCCAGCAGCAAACAGGGCACTTATGGCTACACCTTC
CDR3 protein: CASSKQGTYGYTF

clone size: .
D gene: .
V gene: TRBV28
CDR3 length: 15
J gene: TRBJ1-2
CDR3 DNA: TGTGCCAGCAGAAAGTCCGGGACGGGAAACTATGGCTACACCTTC
CDR3 protein: CASRKSGTGNYGYTF

clone size: .
D gene: TRBD2
V gene: TRBV19
CDR3 length: 13
J gene: TRBJ2-1
CDR3 DNA: TGTGCCAGTAGGCTTAGCGGGGCAGTTGAGCAGTTCTTC
CDR3 protein: CASRLSGAVEQFF

clone size: .
D gene: TRBD1
V gene: TRBV7-9
CDR3 length: 15
J gene: TRBJ1-2
CDR3 DNA: TGTGCCAGCAGCTTGGGACAGGGGGCAGACTATGGCTACACCTTC
CDR3 protein: CASSLGQGADYGYTF

clone size: .
D gene: .
V gene: TRBV4-3
CDR3 length: 14
J gene: TRBJ2-1
CDR3 DNA: TGCGCCAGCAGCCAAGATTATCAGGTTAGCGAGCAGTTCTTC
CDR3 protein: CASSQDYQVSEQFF

clone size: .
D gene: .
V gene: TRBV2
CDR3 length: 18
J gene: TRBJ2-1
CDR3 DNA: TGTGCCAGCAGTGAAGGGTGGACATACAGTAACTCCTACAATGAGCAGTTCTTC
CDR3 protein: CASSEGWTYSNSYNEQFF

clone size: .
D gene: TRBD1
V gene: TRBV11-2
CDR3 length: 13
J gene: TRBJ2-7
CDR3 DNA: TGTGCCAGCAGCTTTACAGGGGGCTCGGAGCAGTACTTC
CDR3 protein: CASSFTGGSEQYF

clone size: few
D gene: .
V gene: TRBV19
CDR3 length: 13
J gene: TRBJ1-3
CDR3 DNA: TGTGCCAGCGGAGGCGGTGGGGGAAACACCATATATTTT
CDR3 protein: CASGGGGGNTIYF

clone size: once
D gene: .
V gene: TRBV9
CDR3 length: 14
J gene: TRBJ1-2
CDR3 DNA: TGTGCCAGCAGCGCCGTAACAGGGACCACGGGCTACACCTTC
CDR3 protein: CASSAVTGTTGYTF

clone size: .
D gene: .
V gene: TRBV27
CDR3 length: 15
J gene: TRBJ1-6
CDR3 DNA: TGTGCCAGCAGTTTTTACCGTCTTGGCAATTCACCCCTCCACTTT
CDR3 protein: CASSFYRLGNSPLHF

clone size: .
D gene: .
V gene: TRBV29-1
CDR3 length: 13
J gene: TRBJ2-5
CDR3 DNA: TGCAGCGCGAAAGGACAGCCCCAAGAGACCCAGTACTTC
CDR3 protein: CSAKGQPQETQYF

clone size: .
D gene: .
V gene: TRBV7-2
CDR3 length: 15
J gene: TRBJ1-1
CDR3 DNA: TGTGCCAGCAGCCAACACCAGGGGATGAACACTGAAGCTTTCTTT
CDR3 protein: CASSQHQGMNTEAFF

clone size: .
D gene: .
V gene: TRBV28
CDR3 length: 14
J gene: TRBJ1-5
CDR3 DNA: TGTGCCAGCGACGACTTCGGGGGAAATCAGCCCCAGCATTTT
CDR3 protein: CASDDFGGNQPQHF

clone size: .
D gene: TRBD1
V gene: TRBV30
CDR3 length: 13
J gene: TRBJ1-1
CDR3 DNA: TGTGCCTGGGTGGCGACAGGGGAGATCCGAGCTTTCTTT
CDR3 protein: CAWVATGEIRAFF

clone size: .
D gene: .
V gene: TRBV6-4
CDR3 length: 19
J gene: TRBJ1-5
CDR3 DNA: TGTGCCAGCAGTGACCCCGGGATTCCCGGTCAAAGCAGAAATCAGCCCCAGCATTTT
CDR3 protein: CASSDPGIPGQSRNQPQHF

clone size: .
D gene: .
V gene: TRBV6-5
CDR3 length: 14
J gene: TRBJ1-5
CDR3 DNA: TGTGCCAGCAGTTACCGGTGGGGGGATCAGCCCCAGCATTTT
CDR3 protein: CASSYRWGDQPQHF

clone size: .
D gene: TRBD2
V gene: TRBV7-2
CDR3 length: 14
J gene: TRBJ2-1
CDR3 DNA: TGTGCCAGCAGCAATAGCGGGGGAGGGGGTGAGCAGTTCTTC
CDR3 protein: CASSNSGGGGEQFF

clone size: .
D gene: .
V gene: TRBV13
CDR3 length: 13
J gene: TRBJ1-1
CDR3 DNA: TGTGCCAGCAGCTTAGGGTATGGCACTGAAGCTTTCTTT
CDR3 protein: CASSLGYGTEAFF

clone size: .
D gene: .
V gene: TRBV9
CDR3 length: 14
J gene: TRBJ2-3
CDR3 DNA: TGTGCCAGCAGCGTACGGGGTACCACAGATACGCAGTATTTT
CDR3 protein: CASSVRGTTDTQYF

clone size: once
D gene: .
V gene: TRBV29-1
CDR3 length: 13
J gene: TRBJ1-1
CDR3 DNA: TGCAGCGTTGGAGCGGGGGGGACCACTGAAGCTTTCTTT
CDR3 protein: CSVGAGGTTEAFF

clone size: .
D gene: .
V gene: TRBV7-9
CDR3 length: 13
J gene: TRBJ1-2
CDR3 DNA: TGTGCCAGCAGCATCATTACAGGCAGTGGCTACACCTTC
CDR3 protein: CASSIITGSGYTF

clone size: .
D gene: .
V gene: TRBV7-2
CDR3 length: 13
J gene: TRBJ2-1
CDR3 DNA: TGTGCCAGCAGCTTAGTTCAAGAGGGCCGGAAGTTCTTC
CDR3 protein: CASSLVQEGRKFF

clone size: .
D gene: .
V gene: TRBV6-1
CDR3 length: 12
J gene: TRBJ2-7
CDR3 DNA: TGTGCCAGCAGTGTATATGCCTACGAGCAGTACTTC
CDR3 protein: CASSVYAYEQYF

clone size: .
D gene: TRBD2
V gene: TRBV5-4
CDR3 length: 15
J gene: TRBJ2-7
CDR3 DNA: TGTGCCAGCAGCTTGGGCGGGAGAGGGGCAAGCGAGCAGTACTTC
CDR3 protein: CASSLGGRGASEQYF

clone size: .
D gene: .
V gene: TRBV6-5
CDR3 length: 16
J gene: TRBJ2-2
CDR3 DNA: TGTGCCAGCAGTTATCCTCAGGGGAGGGACACCGGGGAGCTGTTTTTT
CDR3 protein: CASSYPQGRDTGELFF

clone size: .
D gene: .
V gene: TRBV9
CDR3 length: 13
J gene: TRBJ2-2
CDR3 DNA: TGTGCCAGCAGCGTAGAGGGATCCGGGGAGCTGTTTTTT
CDR3 protein: CASSVEGSGELFF

clone size: .
D gene: TRBD1
V gene: TRBV2
CDR3 length: 14
J gene: TRBJ1-1
CDR3 DNA: TGTGCCAGCAGTGGCCGGACAGGGAGGACTGAAGCTTTCTTT
CDR3 protein: CASSGRTGRTEAFF

clone size: few
D gene: TRBD1
V gene: TRBV6-1
CDR3 length: 13
J gene: TRBJ1-5
CDR3 DNA: TGTGCCAGCAGTGGACAGGGACCTCAGCCCCAGCATTTT
CDR3 protein: CASSGQGPQPQHF

clone size: .
D gene: .
V gene: TRBV19
CDR3 length: 14
J gene: TRBJ1-4
CDR3 DNA: TGTGCCAGTAGTATCGACGGAGATAATGAAAAACTGTTTTTT
CDR3 protein: CASSIDGDNEKLFF

clone size: many
D gene: TRBD1
V gene: TRBV4-1
CDR3 length: 15
J gene: TRBJ1-4
CDR3 DNA: TGCGCCAGCAGGCCCACCGGGACAGGGAGTGAAAAACTGTTTTTT
CDR3 protein: CASRPTGTGSEKLFF

clone size: few
D gene: .
V gene: TRBV28
CDR3 length: 12
J gene: TRBJ2-1
CDR3 DNA: TGTGCCAGCAGCCCTCTAGCGAATGAGCAGTTCTTC
CDR3 protein: CASSPLANEQFF

clone size: .
D gene: TRBD1
V gene: TRBV18
CDR3 length: 17
J gene: TRBJ2-5
CDR3 DNA: TGTGCCAGCTCACCATTAGGCTCGGGACAGGGGGAAGAGACCCAGTACTTC
CDR3 protein: CASSPLGSGQGEETQYF

clone size: .
D gene: TRBD1
V gene: TRBV29-1
CDR3 length: 14
J gene: TRBJ2-7
CDR3 DNA: TGCAGCGTGGATTCCGGACAGGCCTCCTACGAGCAGTACTTC
CDR3 protein: CSVDSGQASYEQYF

clone size: once
D gene: .
V gene: TRBV10-1
CDR3 length: 16
J gene: TRBJ1-5
CDR3 DNA: TGCGCCAGCAGTGGGTTCCCTGGCGGTTTCAATCAGCCCCAGCATTTT
CDR3 protein: CASSGFPGGFNQPQHF

clone size: once
D gene: .
V gene: TRBV6-6
CDR3 length: 14
J gene: TRBJ1-1
CDR3 DNA: TGTGCCAGCAGTTACTCGAGCGTCAACACTGAAGCTTTCTTT
CDR3 protein: CASSYSSVNTEAFF

clone size: once
D gene: .
V gene: TRBV7-9
CDR3 length: 11
J gene: TRBJ2-7
CDR3 DNA: TGTGCCAGCAGCCACAGCTACGAGCAGTACTTC
CDR3 protein: CASSHSYEQYF

clone size: .
D gene: .
V gene: TRBV11-2
CDR3 length: 16
J gene: TRBJ1-5
CDR3 DNA: TGTGCCAGCAGCTTAGATGCAGGGAAGGGCAATCAGCCCCAGCATTTT
CDR3 protein: CASSLDAGKGNQPQHF

clone size: .
D gene: TRBD2
V gene: TRBV7-9
CDR3 length: 15
J gene: TRBJ2-3
CDR3 DNA: TGTGCCAGCTGTCCTAGCGGGAGGGCGGCAGATACGCAGTATTTT
CDR3 protein: CASCPSGRAADTQYF